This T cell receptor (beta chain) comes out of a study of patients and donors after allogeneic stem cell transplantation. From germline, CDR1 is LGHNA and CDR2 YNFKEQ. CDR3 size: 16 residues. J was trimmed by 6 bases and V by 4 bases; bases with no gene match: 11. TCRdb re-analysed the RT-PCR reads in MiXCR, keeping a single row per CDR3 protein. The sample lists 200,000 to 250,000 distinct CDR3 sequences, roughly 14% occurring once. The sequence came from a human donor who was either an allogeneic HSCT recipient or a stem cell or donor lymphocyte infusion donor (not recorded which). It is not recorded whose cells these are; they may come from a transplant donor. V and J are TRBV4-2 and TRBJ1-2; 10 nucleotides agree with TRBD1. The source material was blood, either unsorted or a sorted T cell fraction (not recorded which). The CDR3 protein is CASSLQAGQGLDGYTF. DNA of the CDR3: TGTGCCAGCAGCCTCCAAGCGGGACAGGGGTTGGATGGCTACACCTTC.